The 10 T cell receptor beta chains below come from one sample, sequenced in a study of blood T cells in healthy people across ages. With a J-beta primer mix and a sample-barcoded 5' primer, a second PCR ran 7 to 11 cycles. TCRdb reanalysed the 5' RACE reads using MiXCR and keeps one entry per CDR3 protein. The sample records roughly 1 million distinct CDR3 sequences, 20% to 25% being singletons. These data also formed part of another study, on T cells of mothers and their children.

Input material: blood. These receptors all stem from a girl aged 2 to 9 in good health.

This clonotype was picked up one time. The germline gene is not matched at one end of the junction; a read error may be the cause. CDR3: CASSFELRDIQCF. The CDR3 nucleotides are TGTGCCAGCAGCTTTGAGCTTCGGGACATTCAGTGCTTC. This chain links TRBV7-9 with TRBJ2-4, with TRBD1 as a possible D gene (6 bases). The CDR3 consists of 13 residues. Germline CDR1 SEHNR, CDR2 FQNEAQ (reference sequence).

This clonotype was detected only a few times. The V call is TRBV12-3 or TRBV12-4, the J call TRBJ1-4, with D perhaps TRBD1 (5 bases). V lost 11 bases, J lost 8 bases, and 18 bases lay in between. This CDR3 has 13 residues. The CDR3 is CACLGEEGEKLFF. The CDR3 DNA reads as TGTGCCTGTTTAGGGGAAGAGGGGGAAAAACTGTTTTTT.

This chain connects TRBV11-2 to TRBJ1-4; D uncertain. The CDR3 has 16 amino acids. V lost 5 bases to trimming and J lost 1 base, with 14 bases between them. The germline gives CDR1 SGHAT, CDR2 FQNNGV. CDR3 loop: CASSQGYSITNEKLFF. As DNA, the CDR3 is TGTGCCAGCAGCCAAGGATACTCGATAACTAATGAAAAACTGTTTTTT. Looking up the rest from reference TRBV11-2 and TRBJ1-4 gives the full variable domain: EAGVAQSPRYKIIEKRQSVAFWCNPISGHATLYWYQQILGQGPKLLIQFQNNGVVDDSQLPKDRFSAERLKGVDSTLKIQPAKLEDSAVYLCASSQGYSITNEKLFFGSGTQLSVL.

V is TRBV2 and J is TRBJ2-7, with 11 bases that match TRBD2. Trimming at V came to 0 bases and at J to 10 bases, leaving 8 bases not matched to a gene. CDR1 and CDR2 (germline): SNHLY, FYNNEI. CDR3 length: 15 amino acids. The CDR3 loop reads CASSEARLAGGVQYF. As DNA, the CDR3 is TGTGCCAGCAGTGAAGCGCGCCTAGCGGGAGGCGTTCAGTACTTC. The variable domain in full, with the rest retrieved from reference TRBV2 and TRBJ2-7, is EPEVTQTPSHQVTQMGQEVILRCVPISNHLYFYWYRQILGQKVEFLVSFYNNEISEKSEIFDDQFSVERPDGSNFTLKIRSTKLEDSAMYFCASSEARLAGGVQYFGPGTRLTVT.

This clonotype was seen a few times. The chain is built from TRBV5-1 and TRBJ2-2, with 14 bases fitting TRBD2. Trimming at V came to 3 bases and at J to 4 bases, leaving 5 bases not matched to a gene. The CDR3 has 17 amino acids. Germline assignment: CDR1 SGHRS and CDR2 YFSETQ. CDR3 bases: TGCGCCAGCAGCTCCGGGACTAGCGGGAGCGGCACCGGGGAGCTGTTTTTT. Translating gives CASSSGTSGSGTGELFF.

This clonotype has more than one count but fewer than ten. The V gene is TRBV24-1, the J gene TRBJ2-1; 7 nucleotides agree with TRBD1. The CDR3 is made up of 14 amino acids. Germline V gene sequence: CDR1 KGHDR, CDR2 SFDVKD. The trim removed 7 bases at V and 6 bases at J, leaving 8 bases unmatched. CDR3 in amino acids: CATSRDRVANEQFF. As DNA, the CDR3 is TGTGCCACCAGCCGCGACAGGGTGGCCAATGAGCAGTTCTTC.

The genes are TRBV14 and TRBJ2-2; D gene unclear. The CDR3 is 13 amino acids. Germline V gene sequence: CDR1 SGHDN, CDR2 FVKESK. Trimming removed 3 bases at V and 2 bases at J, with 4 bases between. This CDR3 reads CASSHVNTGELFF. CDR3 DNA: TGTGCCAGCAGCCACGTAAACACCGGGGAGCTGTTTTTT.

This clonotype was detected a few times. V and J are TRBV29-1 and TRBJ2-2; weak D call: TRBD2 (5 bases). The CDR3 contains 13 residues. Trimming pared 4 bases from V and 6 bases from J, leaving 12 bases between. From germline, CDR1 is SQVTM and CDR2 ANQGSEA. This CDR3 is CSVGEYVAGELFF. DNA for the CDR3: TGCAGCGTTGGGGAGTATGTCGCCGGGGAGCTGTTTTTT.

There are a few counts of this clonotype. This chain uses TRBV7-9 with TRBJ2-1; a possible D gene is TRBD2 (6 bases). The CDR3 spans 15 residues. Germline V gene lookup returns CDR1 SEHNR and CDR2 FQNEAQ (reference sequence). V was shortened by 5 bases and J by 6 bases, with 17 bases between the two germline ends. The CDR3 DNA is TGTGCCAGCAGCCCCCCCGCTAGCGTCCCCAATGAGCAGTTCTTC. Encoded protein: CASSPPASVPNEQFF.

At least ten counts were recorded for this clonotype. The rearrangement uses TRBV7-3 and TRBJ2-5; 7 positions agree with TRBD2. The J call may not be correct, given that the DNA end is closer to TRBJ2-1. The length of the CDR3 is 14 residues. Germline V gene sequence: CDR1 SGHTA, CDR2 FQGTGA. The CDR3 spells CASSQTGGVSEQFF. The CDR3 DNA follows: TGTGCCAGCAGCCAAACGGGGGGAGTAAGCGAGCAGTTCTTC.